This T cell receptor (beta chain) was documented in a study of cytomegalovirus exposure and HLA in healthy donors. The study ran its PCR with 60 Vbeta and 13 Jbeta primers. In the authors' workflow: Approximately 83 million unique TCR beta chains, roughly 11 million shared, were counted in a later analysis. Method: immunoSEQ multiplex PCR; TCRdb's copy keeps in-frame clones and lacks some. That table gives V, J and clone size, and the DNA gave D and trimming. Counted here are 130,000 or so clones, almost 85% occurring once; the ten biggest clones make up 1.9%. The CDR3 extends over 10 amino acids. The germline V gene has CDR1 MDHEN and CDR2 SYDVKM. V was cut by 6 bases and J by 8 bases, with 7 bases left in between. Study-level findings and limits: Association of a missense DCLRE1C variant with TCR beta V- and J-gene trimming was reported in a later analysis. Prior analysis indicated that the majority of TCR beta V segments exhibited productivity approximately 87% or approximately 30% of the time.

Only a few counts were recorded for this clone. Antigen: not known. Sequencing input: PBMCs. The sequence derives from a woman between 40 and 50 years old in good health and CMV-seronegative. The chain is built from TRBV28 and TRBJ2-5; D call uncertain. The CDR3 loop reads CASSHLTQYF. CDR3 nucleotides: TGTGCCAGCAGCCACTTAACCCAGTACTTC.